The 10 T cell receptor beta chains presented below share a single source sample, sequenced in a study of CD8 T cells in ankylosing spondylitis. Study outcomes and limitations: About 8 highly homologous variants made up a TCR beta motif, and this motif appeared characteristic of ankylosing spondylitis blood.

Their antigens remain unidentified. Each CDR3 protein gets one entry after TCRdb re-called the 5' RACE reads with MiXCR. This sample carries under 850,000 distinct CDR3 sequences, around 19% of them seen once, and the ten largest clones take under 20%. The sample comprised blood, either unsorted or a sorted T cell fraction (not recorded which). The source is a male donor with ankylosing spondylitis.

In this sample, this clonotype turned up a few times. The rearrangement uses TRBV6-1 and TRBJ2-7; D may be TRBD1 (6 bases). The germline CDR1 and CDR2 sequences are MNHNS and SASEGT. This CDR3 region has 14 residues. V lost 2 bases and J 3 bases, leaving 11 bases between the germline ends. The CDR3 spells CASSESPGVYEQYF. DNA of the CDR3: TGTGCCAGCAGTGAATCCCCAGGGGTCTACGAGCAGTACTTC.

This clonotype was recorded a few times. This chain connects TRBV5-1 to TRBJ1-1; the match to TRBD1 covers 10 bases. J was trimmed by 1 base and V by 3 bases; bases with no gene match: 12. Germline CDR1 reads SGHRS; CDR2 reads YFSETQ. The CDR3 covers 18 residues. In DNA, the CDR3 is TGCGCCAGCAGCTGGGGACAGGGGATGAACGAGAGGAACACTGAAGCTTTCTTT. Translated: CASSWGQGMNERNTEAFF.

In this sample, this clonotype turned up many times. V is TRBV2 and J is TRBJ1-1; 7 bases map to TRBD1. Trimming removed 10 bases from V and 0 bases from J; junction bases left unmatched: 8. CDR3 size: 14 residues. Germline V gives CDR1 SNHLY, CDR2 FYNNEI. The CDR3 DNA follows: TGTGCCACCCGCAGGGGGTACGTGAACACTGAAGCTTTCTTT. Its protein is CATRRGYVNTEAFF.

Only a few counts were recorded for this clonotype. The V call is TRBV12-3 or TRBV12-4, the J call TRBJ2-5; tentative D call: TRBD2 (6 bases). This CDR3 is built from 16 residues. Between the trimmed V and J ends, which lost 5 bases and 3 bases, there was a span of 19 bases. The CDR3 reads CASSQKLLGGEETQYF. The CDR3 DNA sequence: TGTGCCAGCAGTCAAAAACTACTCGGAGGGGAAGAGACCCAGTACTTC.

This chain joins TRBV9 and TRBJ1-1; possibly TRBD1 for D (5 bases). The CDR3 length is 14 residues. V lost 0 bases and J lost 7, with 13 bases in between. Looked up from germline, CDR1 is SGDLS and CDR2 is YYNGEE. The CDR3 region has the DNA TGTGCCAGCAGCGTAGGACCGGGACCGGTTGAAGCTTTCTTT. Amino acid sequence: CASSVGPGPVEAFF. Full variable domain (remainder filled in from reference TRBV9 and TRBJ1-1): DSGVTQTPKHLITATGQRVTLRCSPRSGDLSVYWYQQSLDQGLQFLIQYYNGEERAKGNILERFSAQQFPDLHSELNLSSLELGDSALYFCASSVGPGPVEAFFGQGTRLTVV.

The CDR3 is CASSLGPPGLVRGEQFF. The CDR3 nucleotides read TGTGCCAGCAGCTTAGGCCCCCCGGGACTAGTACGGGGTGAGCAGTTCTTC. This rearrangement joins TRBV7-3 to TRBJ2-1; the match to TRBD2 covers 8 bases. The length of the CDR3 is 17 residues. Germline V gives CDR1 SGHTA, CDR2 FQGTGA. V trimming: 2 bases; J trimming: 9 bases; junction bases outside the gene matches: 15.

This clonotype was counted only a few times. This sequence joins TRBV7-3 and TRBJ2-1; the D is unclear. V lost 1 base and J lost 5, with 15 bases in between. Germline CDR1 and CDR2: SGHTA and FQGTGA. The length of the CDR3 is 16 residues. In DNA, the CDR3 is TGTGCCAGCAGCTTAAAGGCGACGGGCACCAACAATGAGCAGTTCTTC. Its protein is CASSLKATGTNNEQFF.

In its sample, this clonotype was seen a few times. The V call is TRBV6-2 or TRBV6-3, the J call TRBJ1-5; 10 bases agree with TRBD1. The CDR3 has 14 residues. The J segment lost 6 bases and the V segment lost 5 bases, leaving 4 bases of the junction unmatched. Germline loops: CDR1 MNHEY, CDR2 SVGEGT. CDR3 sequence: CASSRTGGLQPQHF. The CDR3, as DNA: TGTGCCAGCAGTCGGACAGGGGGACTTCAGCCCCAGCATTTT.

The V call is TRBV20-1, the J call TRBJ2-4; the match to TRBD2 covers 9 bases. Germline assignment: CDR1 DFQATT and CDR2 SNEGSKA (reference sequence). The ends lost 2 bases at V and 5 bases at J; junction bases unmatched: 7. This CDR3 comprises 15 residues. The CDR3 spells CSARRLAEGQNIQYF. The CDR3 nucleotides read TGCAGTGCTAGAAGACTAGCGGAGGGGCAAAACATTCAGTACTTC.

J is TRBJ2-7 and V is TRBV4-1; D gene uncertain. Trimming took 4 bases from V and 7 from J, leaving 14 bases between them. The CDR3 consists of 13 residues. CDR1 and CDR2 (germline): MGHRA, YSYEKL. In DNA, the CDR3 is TGCGCCAGCAGCCCACCTGACCTGAGGGAGCAGTACTTC. Translating gives CASSPPDLREQYF.